This entry describes one T cell receptor beta chain. This clonotype was seen many times. Its specific antigen is unknown. Per-base qualities were not stored, and no clone one base away is much larger. TCR beta CDR3 regions were amplified from RNA transcripts. For the first round of RT-PCR on the TCR CDR3, the HTBI primer set was used together with the Qiagen OneStep RT-PCR kit. Libraries were constructed in a second round of multiplex PCR, after which size selection and purification were performed. Paired-end sequencing of the libraries was performed with 100 bp reads on an Illumina HiSeq2000. As for the original processing: SOAPnuke was used to process the raw data, throwing out any read that contained adapters or uncalled bases, had a mean Phred below 15, or lacked an exact constant-primer or identifier match. High-quality paired reads were merged using COPE v1.2.5, and each unique nucleotide sequence was defined as a clonotype. MiTCR v1.1 was used to align clonotypes to the IMGT TRBV, TRBD and TRBJ reference segments. Analysis was restricted to V-J combinations with a frequency above 0.0001, which covered roughly 99% of repertoires. A TCS score was defined as the ratio of F50 (clonal expansion) to E x V (chaos), with BLOSUM62-based TCRdist applied between CDR3 peptides within each V-J. Welch's t-statistics and random forest reduced fewer than 600 V-J features to about 13, which were used in a naive Bayes classifier (R e1071). The Morisita-Horn index was used to measure how similar the thyroid and blood repertoires were. Starting from the raw public reads, TCRdb applied fastp trimming at Q25, assembled clones with MiXCR and retained in-frame beta chains. Rows are combined by CDR3 protein, so each entry shows the most common genes and DNA. TCRdb's processing, not the authors', yielded these V and J calls. Present in this sample are 550,000 to 700,000 distinct CDR3 sequences, approximately 44% of which were seen just once. Around a fifth of the sample lies in the top ten.

V is cut by 3 bases and J by 5 bases, and the space between the germline ends is 15 bases. The CDR3 contains 14 residues, cysteine and phenylalanine counted. The sequence is cut down to CDR3 DNA, 42 bases in frame from base 1. Taken from the germline V gene, the CDR1 and CDR2 loops are SGHTS and YDEGEE. This sample stems from a study of T cells in Graves' hyperthyroidism and ophthalmopathy (dated 2019 in TCRdb). Context from the whole study: To identify distinguishing TCR V-J signatures, a discovery cohort of about 100 patients was used, comprising 40 to 45 with Graves' ophthalmopathy and some 60 with stable Graves' hyperthyroidism. Whether ophthalmopathy could be predicted prospectively was tested in an independent validation cohort made up of about 20 hyperthyroidism patients plus 17 patients who later progressed to ophthalmopathy. According to the paper, TCR Vbeta CDR3 sequencing was carried out on more than 120 peripheral blood samples, which came from 40 to 45 ophthalmopathy, approximately 72 hyperthyroidism and roughly 17 progressor patients. The 75 to 100 discovery patients were randomly split 7:3 into training and test sets. Thyroid tissue and blood T-cell repertoires from six Graves' hyperthyroidism patients were also compared in the study. After blood sampling, hyperthyroidism patients were treated with methimazole at a starting dose of 30 mg daily, and ophthalmopathy patients were treated with high-dose intravenous methylprednisolone.

Broad study findings and their caveats: Blood samples also contained most of the expanded thyroid clonotypes (frequency above 0.001), which suggests that blood repertoires may reflect thyroid immune responses. No statistical method was used to fix the sample size in advance, and group allocation was not hidden from the investigators. A 13 V-J signature model separated ophthalmopathy from stable hyperthyroidism, with about 90% sensitivity and roughly 81% specificity in cross-validation and 80%/75% in testing. During validation, the model predicted progression to ophthalmopathy a median of about 6.5 months ahead of onset, with 70.59% sensitivity and around 72% specificity.

Exclusion was applied to patients with uncontrolled infections, other autoimmune diseases, pregnancy or lactation. Diagnoses relied on clinical symptoms, serum thyroxine and TRAb, thyroid ultrasound and orbital computed tomography. Total RNA was extracted using Trizol reagent, and RNA quality was assessed on an Agilent 2100 Bioanalyzer. This TCR came from an adult woman with Graves' disease, either hyperthyroidism or ophthalmopathy (not recorded which). The sequencing sample was made of peripheral blood or thyroid tissue (not recorded which). The rearranged segments are TRBV5-8 and TRBJ2-7, with the D call tentatively TRBD1 or TRBD2, each fitting 7 bases. At the DNA level, the sequence is TGTGCCAGCAGCTCCCCCCAGGGGGGGGACGAGCAGTACTTC. It is translated as CASSSPQGGDEQYF.